This is a list of T cell receptor beta chains from one sample in a study of T cell clones after liver transplantation. Produced via immunoSEQ multiplex PCR; TCRdb's table is partial and in-frame only. The table lists 75,000 to 100,000 clones, roughly 80% of them singletons, with roughly 0.44% in the top ten. The sequencing used CD4+ T cells from blood, collected 45 to 46 months after liver transplant. The receptors derive from a human patient who received a liver transplant. A share of the T cells may be of graft donor origin. The CDR3 runs from the conserved cysteine through the conserved F or W. A D gene is named only where the DNA matches it firmly. Part of the rows lack a size; the others show once, few, many or a class for expanded clones.

>-|TRBJ1-2|TRBV7-9|-
CASSLVGRQSYTF
TGTGCCAGCAGCTTAGTCGGGAGACAAAGCTACACCTTC
>-|TRBJ2-3|TRBV27|-
CASSPRGLTLTDTQYF
TGTGCCAGCAGTCCCAGGGGACTAACCCTCACAGATACGCAGTATTTT
>-|TRBJ1-1|TRBV7-2|-
CASSTRTEAFF
TGTGCCAGCAGCACGAGGACTGAAGCTTTCTTT
>-|TRBJ1-1|TRBV18|-
CASSPVGGQAFF
TGTGCCAGCTCACCAGTAGGGGGGCAAGCTTTCTTT
>-|TRBJ2-7|TRBV28|-
CASVGGRTYEQYF
TGTGCCAGCGTGGGGGGGCGAACCTACGAGCAGTACTTC
>-|TRBJ2-6|TRBV10-3|-
CAIRTGLFSGANVLTF
TGTGCCATACGTACAGGACTATTCTCTGGGGCCAACGTCCTGACTTTC
>-|TRBJ2-3|TRBV7-9|TRBD1
CASSSRDRVNTQYF
TGTGCCAGCAGCTCCCGGGACAGGGTAAATACGCAGTATTTT
>-|TRBJ2-5|TRBV4-1|TRBD2
CASSQTSAGGMSGQETQYF
TGCGCCAGCAGCCAAACATCAGCGGGAGGGATGAGCGGTCAAGAGACCCAGTACTTC
>-|TRBJ1-1|TRBV5-1|-
CASRRGFFLNTEAFF
TGCGCCAGCAGGAGGGGATTTTTTCTGAACACTGAAGCTTTCTTT
>few|TRBJ2-5|TRBV7-2|TRBD1
CASSPNRGKETQYF
TGTGCCAGCAGCCCTAACAGGGGGAAAGAGACCCAGTACTTC
>-|TRBJ1-4|TRBV4-2|TRBD1
CASSQRAGDSHNEKLFF
TGTGCCAGCAGCCAAAGGGCGGGGGACAGCCATAATGAAAAACTGTTTTTT
>once|TRBJ1-1|TRBV11-2|TRBD1
CASSHRDRGNTEAFF
TGTGCCAGCAGCCACCGGGACAGGGGGAACACTGAAGCTTTCTTT
>-|TRBJ2-6|TRBV27|-
CASSAFLPQGSDSGANVLTF
TGTGCCAGCTCGGCGTTTTTACCCCAGGGGTCCGACTCTGGGGCCAACGTCCTGACTTTC
>-|TRBJ1-2|TRBV6-1|TRBD1
CASRETGRHGYTF
TGTGCCAGCAGGGAGACAGGGCGGCACGGCTACACCTTC
>-|TRBJ2-5|TRBV7-2|TRBD2
CASSLAISGAQETQYF
TGTGCCAGCAGCTTAGCCATTAGCGGGGCCCAAGAGACCCAGTACTTC
>-|TRBJ2-1|TRBV14|TRBD2
CASSQDGILAGGNNEQFF
TGTGCCAGCAGCCAAGATGGGATACTAGCGGGAGGGAACAATGAGCAGTTCTTC
>-|TRBJ2-5|TRBV28|-
CASSLPTGYQETQYF
TGTGCCAGCAGTTTACCAACAGGGTACCAAGAGACCCAGTACTTC
>-|TRBJ2-2|TRBV9|TRBD2
CASSPRLAGVRNGELFF
TGTGCCAGCAGCCCGCGCTTAGCGGGAGTGAGGAACGGGGAGCTGTTTTTT
>-|TRBJ2-2|TRBV7-8|-
CASSIYRTVNTGELFF
TGTGCCAGCAGCATATATCGGACGGTGAACACCGGGGAGCTGTTTTTT
>-|TRBJ2-1|TRBV7-9|-
CASNQGSSYNEQFF
TGTGCCAGCAATCAGGGGAGCTCCTACAATGAGCAGTTCTTC
>few|TRBJ2-7|TRBV7-2|-
CASSLPRIVQRRFTYEQYF
TGTGCCAGCAGCTTACCCCGGATCGTCCAGCGACGGTTCACCTACGAGCAGTACTTC
>-|TRBJ2-1|TRBV6-6|TRBD2
CASSSGTSGGNEQFF
TGTGCCAGCAGTTCCGGGACTAGCGGAGGGAATGAGCAGTTCTTC
>-|TRBJ1-2|TRBV30|TRBD1
CAWSALRTGPRYTF
TGTGCCTGGAGTGCCCTCCGGACAGGCCCTCGCTACACCTTC